These T cell receptor beta chains were read from a single sample in a study of shared clonotypes between healthy human individuals. This table comes from immunoSEQ multiplex PCR, and its TCRdb copy is limited to in-frame clones, with some not included. The sample consists of about 490,000 clones, roughly 85% of them appearing once. The sample comprised PBMCs. These receptors were taken from a middle-aged woman in good health. Some clones in this sample may be carry-over from other donors' samples. The CDR3 runs from the conserved cysteine through the conserved F or W. A D gene is named only where the DNA matches it firmly. Clone sizes are given selectively: once, few, many, or a class where the clone is expanded.

J	V	D	size	CDR3	DNA
TRBJ2-7	TRBV7-2	TRBD1	-	CASSSSGRGTGGYEQYF	TGTGCCAGCAGCTCCTCCGGCCGCGGGACAGGGGGCTACGAGCAGTACTTC
TRBJ1-2	TRBV5-4	-	-	CASSFRSTIANYGYTF	TGTGCCAGCAGCTTCAGAAGTACAATAGCTAACTATGGCTACACCTTC
TRBJ2-3	TRBV28	TRBD2	-	CASSLGGSADTQYF	TGTGCCAGCAGTTTAGGCGGGAGTGCAGATACGCAGTATTTT
TRBJ2-7	TRBV7-2	TRBD1	few	CASSLAPGTGYEQYF	TGTGCCAGCAGCTTAGCTCCCGGGACAGGTTACGAGCAGTACTTC
TRBJ2-1	TRBV6-5	TRBD2	-	CASSSGSSYNEQFF	TGTGCCAGTTCTAGCGGGAGCTCCTACAATGAGCAGTTCTTC
TRBJ1-5	TRBV28	-	-	CASRHDRETGPQHF	TGTGCCAGCAGACACGACCGGGAGACGGGGCCCCAGCATTTT
TRBJ2-1	TRBV9	TRBD2	-	CASSRRSVTSGHNEQFF	TGTGCCAGCAGCCGTAGATCCGTTACTAGCGGCCACAATGAGCAGTTCTTC
TRBJ1-4	TRBV6-6	-	-	CAGGRVGEKLFF	TGTGCCGGGGGGAGGGTCGGTGAAAAACTGTTTTTT
TRBJ2-7	TRBV19	-	-	CASSMPPYEQYF	TGTGCCAGTAGTATGCCGCCGTACGAGCAGTACTTC
TRBJ2-7	TRBV28	TRBD2	-	CASSVSGRMWYEQYF	TGTGCCAGCAGTGTCAGCGGGAGGATGTGGTACGAGCAGTACTTC
TRBJ2-3	TRBV7-3	TRBD2	-	CASSLLAGRTDTQYF	TGTGCCAGCAGCTTGCTAGCGGGCCGCACAGATACGCAGTATTTT
TRBJ2-7	TRBV28	-	-	CASSSGHSYEQYF	TGTGCCAGCAGCTCAGGACACTCCTACGAGCAGTACTTC
TRBJ2-7	TRBV5-4	TRBD2	-	CASRRAGGPYEQYF	TGTGCCAGCAGGCGAGCGGGAGGTCCCTACGAGCAGTACTTC
TRBJ1-4	TRBV18	-	-	CASSPLRTNEKLFF	TGTGCCAGCTCACCACTTCGAACTAATGAAAAACTGTTTTTT
TRBJ2-3	TRBV5-1	TRBD2	-	CASSFGLGNTDTQYF	TGCGCCAGCAGCTTCGGACTAGGAAACACAGATACGCAGTATTTT
TRBJ1-3	TRBV5-1	-	-	CASSLAGPSSGNTIYF	TGCGCCAGCAGCTTGGCCGGTCCTAGCTCTGGAAACACCATATATTTT
TRBJ2-3	TRBV9	TRBD2	-	CASSPYSLAGGSTDTQYF	TGTGCCAGCAGCCCCTACTCACTAGCGGGAGGTAGCACAGATACGCAGTATTTT
TRBJ2-3	TRBV7-9	TRBD2	-	CASSSGLESTDTQYF	TGTGCCAGCAGCTCGGGACTAGAGAGCACAGATACGCAGTATTTT
TRBJ2-2	TRBV11-2	-	-	CASSLVAAGELFF	TGTGCCAGCAGCTTAGTAGCGGCCGGGGAGCTGTTTTTT
TRBJ2-7	TRBV18	-	-	CASSLGTPYEQYF	TGTGCCAGCTCACTAGGGACACCCTACGAGCAGTACTTC
TRBJ2-4	TRBV7-3	-	once	CASSEQGTRDIQYF	TGTGCCAGCAGCGAACAGGGAACGAGGGACATTCAGTACTTC
TRBJ2-1	TRBV14	TRBD2	-	CASSQDLFVVAGLYNEQFF	TGTGCCAGCAGCCAAGATCTTTTTGTAGTAGCGGGCCTTTACAATGAGCAGTTCTTC
TRBJ1-2	TRBV15	TRBD1	-	CATSRDLQGAGYTF	TGTGCCACCAGCAGAGACCTACAGGGGGCGGGCTACACCTTC